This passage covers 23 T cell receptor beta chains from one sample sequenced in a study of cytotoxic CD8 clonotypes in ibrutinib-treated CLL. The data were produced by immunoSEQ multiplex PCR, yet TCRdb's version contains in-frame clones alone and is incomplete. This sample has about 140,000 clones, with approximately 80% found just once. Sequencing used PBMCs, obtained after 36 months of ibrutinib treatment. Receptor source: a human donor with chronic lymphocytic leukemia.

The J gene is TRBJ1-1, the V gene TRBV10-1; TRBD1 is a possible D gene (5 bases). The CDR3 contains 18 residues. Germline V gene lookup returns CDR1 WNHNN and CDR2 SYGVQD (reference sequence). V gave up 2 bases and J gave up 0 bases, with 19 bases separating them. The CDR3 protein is CASSERRGSAALNTEAFF. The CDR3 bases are TGCGCCAGCAGTGAGCGGAGGGGTTCGGCGGCACTGAACACTGAAGCTTTCTTT.

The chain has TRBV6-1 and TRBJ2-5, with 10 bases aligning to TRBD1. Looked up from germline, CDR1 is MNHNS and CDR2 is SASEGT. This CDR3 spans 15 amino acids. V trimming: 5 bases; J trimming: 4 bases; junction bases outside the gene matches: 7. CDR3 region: CASSHRDRGSETQYF. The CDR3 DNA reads TGTGCCAGCAGTCACCGGGACAGGGGTTCAGAGACCCAGTACTTC.

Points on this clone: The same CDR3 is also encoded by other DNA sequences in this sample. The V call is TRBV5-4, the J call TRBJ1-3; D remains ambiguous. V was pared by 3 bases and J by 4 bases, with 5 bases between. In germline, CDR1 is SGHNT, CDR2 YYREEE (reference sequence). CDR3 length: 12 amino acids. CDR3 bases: TGTGCCAGCAGCTCCGGCGGAAACACCATATATTTT. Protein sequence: CASSSGGNTIYF.

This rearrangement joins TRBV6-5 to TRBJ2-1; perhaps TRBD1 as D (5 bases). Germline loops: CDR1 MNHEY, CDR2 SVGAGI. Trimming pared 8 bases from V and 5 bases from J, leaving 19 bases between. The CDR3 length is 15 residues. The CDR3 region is CASYRRRQQNNEQFF. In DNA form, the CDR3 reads TGTGCCAGCTACCGCAGGAGACAGCAAAACAATGAGCAGTTCTTC.

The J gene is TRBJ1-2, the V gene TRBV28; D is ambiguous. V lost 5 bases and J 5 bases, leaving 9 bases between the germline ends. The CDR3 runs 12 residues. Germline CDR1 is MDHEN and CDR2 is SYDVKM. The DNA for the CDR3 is TGTGCCAGCAGTCCACATGGGTATGGCTACACCTTC. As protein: CASSPHGYGYTF.

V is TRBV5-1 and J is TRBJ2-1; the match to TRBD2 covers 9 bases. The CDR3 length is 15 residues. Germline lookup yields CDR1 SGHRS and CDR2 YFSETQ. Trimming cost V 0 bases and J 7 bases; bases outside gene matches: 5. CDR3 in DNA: TGCGCCAGCAGCTTGGAGCTAGCGGGAACGAATGAGCAGTTCTTC. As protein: CASSLELAGTNEQFF.

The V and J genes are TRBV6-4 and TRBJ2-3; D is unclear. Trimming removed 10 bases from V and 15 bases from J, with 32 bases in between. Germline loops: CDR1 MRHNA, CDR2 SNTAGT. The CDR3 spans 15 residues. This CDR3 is CATQQDETQTLPRYF. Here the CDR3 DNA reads TGTGCCACACAACAAGATGAGACACAGACCCTCCCCCGCTATTTT.

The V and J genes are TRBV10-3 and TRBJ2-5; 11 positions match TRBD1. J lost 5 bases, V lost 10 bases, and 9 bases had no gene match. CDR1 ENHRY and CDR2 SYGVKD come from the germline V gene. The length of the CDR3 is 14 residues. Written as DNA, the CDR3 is TGTGCCACACTGGACAGGGGGCTGGGTGAGACCCAGTACTTC. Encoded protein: CATLDRGLGETQYF.

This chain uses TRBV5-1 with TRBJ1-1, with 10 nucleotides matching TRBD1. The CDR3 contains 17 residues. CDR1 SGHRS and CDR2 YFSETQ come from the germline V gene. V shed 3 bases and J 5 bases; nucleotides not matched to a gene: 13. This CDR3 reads CASSSGTGVTFNTEAFF. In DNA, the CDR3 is TGCGCCAGCAGCTCCGGGACAGGGGTAACTTTCAATACTGAAGCTTTCTTT.

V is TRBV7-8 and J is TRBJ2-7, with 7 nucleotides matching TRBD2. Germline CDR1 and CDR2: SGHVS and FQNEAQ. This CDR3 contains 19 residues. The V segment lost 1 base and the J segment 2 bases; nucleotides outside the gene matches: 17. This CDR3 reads CASSLVFRSGRGLAYEQYF. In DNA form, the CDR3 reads TGTGCCAGCAGCTTAGTTTTCCGTAGCGGGCGGGGTTTGGCCTACGAGCAGTACTTC.

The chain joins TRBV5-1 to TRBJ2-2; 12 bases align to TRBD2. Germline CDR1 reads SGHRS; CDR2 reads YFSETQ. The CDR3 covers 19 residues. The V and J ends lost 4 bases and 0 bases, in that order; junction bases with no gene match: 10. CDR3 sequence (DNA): TGCGCCAGCAGCCCTCTCCCTAGCGGGGGGGCCTCGAACACCGGGGAGCTGTTTTTT. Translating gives CASSPLPSGGASNTGELFF.

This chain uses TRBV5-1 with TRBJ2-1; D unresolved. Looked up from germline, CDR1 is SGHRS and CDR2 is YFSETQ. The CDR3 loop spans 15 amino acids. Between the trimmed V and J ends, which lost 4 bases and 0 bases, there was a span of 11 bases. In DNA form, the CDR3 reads TGCGCCAGCAGCCTTATTGCGAGCTCCTACAATGAGCAGTTCTTC. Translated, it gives CASSLIASSYNEQFF.

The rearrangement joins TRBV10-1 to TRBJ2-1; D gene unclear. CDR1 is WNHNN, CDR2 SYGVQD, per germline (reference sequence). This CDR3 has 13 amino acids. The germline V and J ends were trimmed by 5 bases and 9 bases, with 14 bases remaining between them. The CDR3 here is CASSSQVSGEQFF. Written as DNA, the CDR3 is TGCGCCAGCAGTAGTCAGGTGTCGGGTGAGCAGTTCTTC.

The CDR3 sequence is CASRREETQYF. The DNA for the CDR3 is TGTGCCAGCAGGAGGGAAGAGACCCAGTACTTC. This chain connects TRBV28 to TRBJ2-5, with D perhaps TRBD2 (5 bases). Trimming took off 6 bases at V and 3 bases at J, with 5 bases between the two ends. CDR3 length equals 11 residues. CDR1 and CDR2 from the germline V gene are MDHEN and SYDVKM.

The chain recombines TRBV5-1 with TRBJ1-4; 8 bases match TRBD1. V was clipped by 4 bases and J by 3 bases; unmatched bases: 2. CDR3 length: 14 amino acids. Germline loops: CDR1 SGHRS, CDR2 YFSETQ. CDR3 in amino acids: CASSRDRSNEKLFF. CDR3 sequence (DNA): TGCGCCAGCAGCCGGGACAGGTCTAATGAAAAACTGTTTTTT.

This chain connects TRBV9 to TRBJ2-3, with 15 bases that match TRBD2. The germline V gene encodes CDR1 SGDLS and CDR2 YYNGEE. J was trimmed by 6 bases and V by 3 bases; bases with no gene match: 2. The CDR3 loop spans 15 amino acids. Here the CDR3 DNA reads TGTGCCAGCAGCGGAGGGACTAGCGGGAGGGATACGCAGTATTTT. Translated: CASSGGTSGRDTQYF.

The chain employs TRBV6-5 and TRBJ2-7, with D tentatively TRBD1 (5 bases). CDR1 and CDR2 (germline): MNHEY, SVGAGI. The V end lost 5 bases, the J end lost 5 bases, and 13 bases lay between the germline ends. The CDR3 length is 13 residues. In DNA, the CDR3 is TGTGCCAGCAGTGGACAAGGCCAGGACGAGCAGTACTTC. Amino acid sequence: CASSGQGQDEQYF.

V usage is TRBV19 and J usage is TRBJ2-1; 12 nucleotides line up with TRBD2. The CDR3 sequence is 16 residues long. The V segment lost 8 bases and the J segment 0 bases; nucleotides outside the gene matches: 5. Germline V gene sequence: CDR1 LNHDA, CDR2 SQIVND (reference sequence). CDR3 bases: TGTGCCAGTCGCCTAGCGGGGGGGAGCTCCTACAATGAGCAGTTCTTC. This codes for CASRLAGGSSYNEQFF.

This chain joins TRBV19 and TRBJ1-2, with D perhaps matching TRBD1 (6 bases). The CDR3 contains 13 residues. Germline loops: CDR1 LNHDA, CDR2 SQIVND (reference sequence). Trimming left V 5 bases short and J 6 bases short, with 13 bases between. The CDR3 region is CASSASRGHGYTF. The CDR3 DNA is TGTGCCAGTAGTGCAAGCAGGGGACATGGCTACACCTTC.

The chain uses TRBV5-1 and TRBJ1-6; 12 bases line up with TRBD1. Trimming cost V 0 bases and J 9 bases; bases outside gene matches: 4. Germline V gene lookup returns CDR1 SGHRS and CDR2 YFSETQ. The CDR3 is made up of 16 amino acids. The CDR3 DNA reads TGCGCCAGCAGCTTGGTGGGACAGGGGGCTCCTTCACCCCTCCACTTT. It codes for CASSLVGQGAPSPLHF.

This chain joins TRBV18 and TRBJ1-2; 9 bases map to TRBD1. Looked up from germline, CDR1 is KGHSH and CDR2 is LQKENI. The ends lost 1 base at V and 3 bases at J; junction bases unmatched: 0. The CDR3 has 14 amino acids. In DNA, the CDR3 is TGTGCCAGCTCACCACGGACAGGGGACTATGGCTACACCTTC. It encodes CASSPRTGDYGYTF.

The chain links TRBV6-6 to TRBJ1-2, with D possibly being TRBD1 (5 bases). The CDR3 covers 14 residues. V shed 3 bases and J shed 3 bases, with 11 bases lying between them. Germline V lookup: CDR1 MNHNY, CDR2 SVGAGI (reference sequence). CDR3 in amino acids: CASSYGGLDYGYTF. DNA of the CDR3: TGTGCCAGCAGTTATGGGGGTTTGGACTATGGCTACACCTTC.

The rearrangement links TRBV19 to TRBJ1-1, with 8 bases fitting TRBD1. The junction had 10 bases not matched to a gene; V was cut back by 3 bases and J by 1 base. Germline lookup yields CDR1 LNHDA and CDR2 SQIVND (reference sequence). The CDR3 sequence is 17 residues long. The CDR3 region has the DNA TGTGCCAGTAGTATGGGTAGGGACAGGAGGAAGAACACTGAAGCTTTCTTT. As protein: CASSMGRDRRKNTEAFF.